This T cell receptor beta chain was profiled in a study of vaccination effects on CD4 cells after COVID-19. Clones were read by immunoSEQ multiplex PCR, and TCRdb kept only the in-frame ones, dropping some. The sample contains roughly 25,000 clones, 78% of which appear only once. ViraFEST used viral peptide pools to expand antigen-specific CD4+ T cells before sequencing. Subsequent to a culture period of approximately 11 days, CD4+ T cells were isolated. Infection dated between March and December 2020, before the Alpha, Beta and Delta variants reached the United States. In regard to this clone: No antigen is known for it.

The CDR3 covers 18 residues. J lost 4 bases, V lost 5 bases, and 15 bases had no gene match. CDR1 PRHDT and CDR2 FYEKMQ come from the germline V gene (reference sequence). Source: CD4+ T cells from PBMCs cultured with HCoV-NL63 spike peptides, taken before COVID-19 vaccination. This chain uses TRBV13 with TRBJ2-5, with TRBD2 matching over 11 bases. The origin of this receptor is a human donor who had a prior SARS-CoV-2 infection. CDR3 sequence reads: CASSPKGDSGGAGETQYF. The CDR3 region has the DNA TGTGCCAGCAGCCCGAAGGGGGATAGCGGGGGGGCTGGAGAGACCCAGTACTTC.